This T cell receptor (beta chain) was recovered during a study of shared clonotypes between healthy human individuals. As handled by the study authors: With immunoSEQ giving junction-only sequences and no quality scores, filtering differed. Generated by immunoSEQ multiplex PCR, the TCRdb table keeps only in-frame clones and is missing some. V and J calls and clone size are given by that table; D and trimming were obtained from the DNA. Of fewer than 600,000 clones in the sample, around 80% are singletons; the top ten hold 9.5% to 15%. CDR3 length: 15 residues. Germline CDR1 KGHSH, CDR2 LQKENI. The V and J ends lost 3 bases and 0 bases respectively, with 12 bases between them.

Sequenced material: PBMCs. This TCR came from a woman aged 35 to 49 in good health. Some clones in this sample may be carry-over from other donors' samples. The chain combines TRBV18 with TRBJ2-7; D may be TRBD2 (6 bases). The CDR3 reads CASSPVAVSSYEQYF. Written as DNA, the CDR3 is TGTGCCAGCTCACCGGTAGCGGTTAGCTCCTACGAGCAGTACTTC.